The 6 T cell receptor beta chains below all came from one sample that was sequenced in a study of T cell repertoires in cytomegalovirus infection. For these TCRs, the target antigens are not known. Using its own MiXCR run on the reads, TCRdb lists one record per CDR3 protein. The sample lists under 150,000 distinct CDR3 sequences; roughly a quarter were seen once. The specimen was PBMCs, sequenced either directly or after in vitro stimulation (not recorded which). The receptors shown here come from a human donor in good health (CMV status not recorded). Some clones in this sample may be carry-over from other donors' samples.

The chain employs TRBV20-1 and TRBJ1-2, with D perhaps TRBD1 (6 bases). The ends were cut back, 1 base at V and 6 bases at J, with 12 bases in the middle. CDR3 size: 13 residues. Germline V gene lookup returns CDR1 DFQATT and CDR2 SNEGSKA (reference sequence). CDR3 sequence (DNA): TGCAGTGCTAGAGTCAGGGGAGGTGATGGCTACACCTTC. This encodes CSARVRGGDGYTF.

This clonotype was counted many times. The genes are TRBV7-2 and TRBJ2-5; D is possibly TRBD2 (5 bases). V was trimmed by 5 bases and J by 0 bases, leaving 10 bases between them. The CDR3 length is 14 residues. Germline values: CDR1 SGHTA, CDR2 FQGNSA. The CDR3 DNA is TGTGCCAGCAGCGCGGGTGCGAACCAAGAGACCCAGTACTTC. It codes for CASSAGANQETQYF.

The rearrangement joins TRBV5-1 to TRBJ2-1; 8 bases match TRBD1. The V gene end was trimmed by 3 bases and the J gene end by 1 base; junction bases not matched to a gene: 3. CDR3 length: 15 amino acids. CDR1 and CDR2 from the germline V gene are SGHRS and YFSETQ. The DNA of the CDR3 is TGCGCCAGCAGCTCTGGACAGGGATCCTACAATGAGCAGTTCTTC. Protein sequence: CASSSGQGSYNEQFF.

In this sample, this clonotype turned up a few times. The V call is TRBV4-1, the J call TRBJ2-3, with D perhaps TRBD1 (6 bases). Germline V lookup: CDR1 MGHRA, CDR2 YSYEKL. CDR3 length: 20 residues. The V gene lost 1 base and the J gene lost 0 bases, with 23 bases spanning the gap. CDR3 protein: CASSQVMAIRTATSTDTQYF. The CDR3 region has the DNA TGCGCCAGCAGCCAAGTTATGGCAATCCGGACAGCCACTAGCACAGATACGCAGTATTTT.

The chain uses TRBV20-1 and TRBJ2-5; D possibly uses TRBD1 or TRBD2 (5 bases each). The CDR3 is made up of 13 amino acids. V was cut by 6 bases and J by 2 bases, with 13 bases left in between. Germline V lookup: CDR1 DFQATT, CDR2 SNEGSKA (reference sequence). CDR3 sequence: CSAIRGFQETQYF. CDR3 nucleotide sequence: TGCAGTGCCATTCGGGGCTTTCAAGAGACCCAGTACTTC.

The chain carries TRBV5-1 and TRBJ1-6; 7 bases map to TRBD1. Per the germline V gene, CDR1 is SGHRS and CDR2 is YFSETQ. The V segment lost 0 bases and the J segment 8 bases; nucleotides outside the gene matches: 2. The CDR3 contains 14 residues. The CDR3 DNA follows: TGCGCCAGCAGCTTGGATACAGGGGATTCACCCCTCCACTTT. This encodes CASSLDTGDSPLHF. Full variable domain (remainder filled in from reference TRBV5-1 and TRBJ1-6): KAGVTQTPRYLIKTRGQQVTLSCSPISGHRSVSWYQQTPGQGLQFLFEYFSETQRNKGNFPGRFSGRQFSNSRSEMNVSTLELGDSALYLCASSLDTGDSPLHFGNGTRLTVT.